The next 16 T cell receptor beta chains were all read from a single sample in a study of blood T cell repertoires in COVID-19. Sequencing was performed with immunoSEQ multiplex PCR; in TCRdb, only in-frame clones are kept and a portion is missing. The table lists under 45,000 clones, 86% of them singletons. Input material: peripheral blood. These receptors originate from a man aged 55 to 70 with active COVID-19.

This clone was counted once. The chain recombines TRBV5-6 with TRBJ2-3, with D maybe TRBD2 (6 bases). The V and J ends lost 5 bases and 5 bases respectively, with 15 bases between them. Per germline, CDR1 SGHDT and CDR2 YYEEEE. The CDR3 runs to 14 residues. The CDR3 DNA follows: TGTGCCAGCAGGATGGCGGGAAGGGGAGATACGCAGTATTTT. Translating it yields CASRMAGRGDTQYF.

The genes are TRBV4-1 and TRBJ2-2, with D possibly being TRBD2 (6 bases). Germline V lookup: CDR1 MGHRA, CDR2 YSYEKL. With 0 bases removed from V and 5 bases from J, the gap between germline ends came to 13 bases. This CDR3 contains 16 residues. CDR3 bases: TGCGCCAGCAGCCAAGACGGAGGGCGGTTTACCGGGGAGCTGTTTTTT. Amino acids: CASSQDGGRFTGELFF.

A single count supports this clone. V is TRBV5-6 and J is TRBJ2-2, with D perhaps TRBD1 (6 bases). Germline assignment: CDR1 SGHDT and CDR2 YYEEEE. V was cut by 3 bases and J by 0 bases, with 18 bases left in between. This CDR3 has 18 amino acids. The CDR3 bases are TGTGCCAGCAGCTCGACGACAGGCCCCAGTTCGAACACCGGGGAGCTGTTTTTT. This translates into CASSSTTGPSSNTGELFF. Using reference TRBV5-6 and TRBJ2-2 for the parts outside the CDR3, the full variable domain is DAGVTQSPTHLIKTRGQQVTLRCSPKSGHDTVSWYQQALGQGPQFIFQYYEEEERQRGNFPDRFSGHQFPNYSSELNVNALLLGDSALYLCASSSTTGPSSNTGELFFGEGSRLTVL.

J is TRBJ2-3 and V is TRBV10-3, with D possibly TRBD2 on 6 matching bases. V shed 4 bases and J shed 11 bases, with 16 bases lying between them. Germline loops: CDR1 ENHRY, CDR2 SYGVKD. The CDR3 spans 13 residues. For the CDR3, the DNA is TGTGCCATCAGTGGGGGGGACCTTGATCGGCAGTATTTT. Residues: CAISGGDLDRQYF.

The rearrangement joins TRBV10-3 to TRBJ1-1; 9 nucleotides agree with TRBD1. V lost 9 bases and J lost 6; bases outside the gene matches: 17. This CDR3 comprises 16 residues. The germline gives CDR1 ENHRY, CDR2 SYGVKD. This chain's CDR3 is CAIANNRDRVHAEAFF. The CDR3 DNA reads as TGTGCCATTGCCAATAACCGGGACAGGGTTCACGCTGAAGCTTTCTTT.

This clone was picked up one time. V gene TRBV10-3 combines with J gene TRBJ2-7; a weak D match, TRBD2 (5 bases). The CDR3 spans 13 residues. Trimming cost V 4 bases and J 6 bases, with 13 bases left between them. CDR1 is ENHRY, CDR2 SYGVKD, per germline. CDR3 DNA sequence: TGTGCCATCAGTGCGGCAACTAGACCCGAGCAGTACTTC. It encodes CAISAATRPEQYF.

This clone was counted between two and nine times. The gene calls are TRBV6-2 or TRBV6-3 and TRBJ1-2; 7 bases match TRBD1. The V gene end was trimmed by 2 bases and the J gene end by 0 bases; junction bases not matched to a gene: 6. The germline gives CDR1 MNHEY, CDR2 SVGEGT. The CDR3 runs to 16 residues. Here the CDR3 reads CASSYPNRGSNYGYTF. The CDR3 nucleotides read TGTGCCAGCAGTTACCCAAACAGGGGATCTAACTATGGCTACACCTTC.

This clone was found once. V and J are TRBV7-3 and TRBJ2-1; D perhaps matches TRBD2 (6 bases). CDR1 and CDR2 from the germline V gene are SGHTA and FQGTGA. The CDR3 covers 12 residues. V lost 4 bases, J lost 9 bases, and 10 bases lay in between. CDR3 sequence (DNA): TGTGCCAGCAGCTCTCGACTAGGTGAGCAGTTCTTC. Protein: CASSSRLGEQFF. Full variable domain (outside the CDR3, taken from reference TRBV7-3 and TRBJ2-1): GAGVSQTPSNKVTEKGKYVELRCDPISGHTALYWYRQSLGQGPEFLIYFQGTGAADDSGLPNDRFFAVRPEGSVSTLKIQRTERGDSAVYLCASSSRLGEQFFGPGTRLTVL.

V gene TRBV11-2 combines with J gene TRBJ2-1; D not certain. Trimming removed 3 bases from V and 4 bases from J, with 10 bases in between. Germline lookup yields CDR1 SGHAT and CDR2 FQNNGV. The CDR3 runs to 14 residues. Here the CDR3 DNA reads TGTGCCAGCAGCTTGGCTGGCGGATACAATGAGCAGTTCTTC. It specifies CASSLAGGYNEQFF.

V is TRBV29-1 and J is TRBJ1-2; D is possibly TRBD1 (5 bases). Trimming took off 3 bases at V and 4 bases at J, with 12 bases between the two ends. The CDR3 is 13 residues long. Germline values: CDR1 SQVTM, CDR2 ANQGSEA. The CDR3 reads CSVEGLGRYGYTF. CDR3 bases: TGCAGCGTTGAGGGGCTCGGGCGCTATGGCTACACCTTC.

V gene TRBV5-5 combines with J gene TRBJ2-7, with D uncertain. The V gene's germline CDR1 is SGHKS and CDR2 YYEKEE (reference sequence). This CDR3 is 12 amino acids long. Trimming removed 2 bases from V and 2 bases from J, with 5 bases in between. CDR3 loop: CASSFTTYEQYF. The CDR3, as DNA: TGTGCCAGCAGCTTTACAACCTACGAGCAGTACTTC.

In this sample, this clone turned up once. The CDR3 DNA is TGTGCCAGCAGCCCGGGGACTAGCGGTACTGAGCAGTTCTTC. It yields the protein CASSPGTSGTEQFF. The V and J genes are TRBV7-3 and TRBJ2-1, with 11 nucleotides matching TRBD2. CDR1 and CDR2 from the germline V gene are SGHTA and FQGTGA. V shed 5 bases and J 9 bases; nucleotides not matched to a gene: 6. The CDR3 has 14 amino acids. Full variable domain (outside the CDR3, taken from reference TRBV7-3 and TRBJ2-1): GAGVSQTPSNKVTEKGKYVELRCDPISGHTALYWYRQSLGQGPEFLIYFQGTGAADDSGLPNDRFFAVRPEGSVSTLKIQRTERGDSAVYLCASSPGTSGTEQFFGPGTRLTVL.

This clone showed up just once. V gene TRBV27 combines with J gene TRBJ2-1; maybe TRBD1 (5 bases). The V gene's germline CDR1 is MNHEY and CDR2 SMNVEV (reference sequence). Trimming pared 4 bases from V and 0 bases from J, leaving 10 bases between. This CDR3 region has 15 residues. The CDR3 loop reads CASSWGGSSYNEQFF. DNA for the CDR3: TGTGCCAGCAGTTGGGGCGGAAGCTCCTACAATGAGCAGTTCTTC.

This sequence joins TRBV7-9 and TRBJ2-1; 7 nucleotides line up with TRBD2. CDR1 and CDR2 from the germline V gene are SEHNR and FQNEAQ (reference sequence). The CDR3 extends over 14 amino acids. V trimming: 5 bases; J trimming: 8 bases; junction bases outside the gene matches: 9. The CDR3 DNA reads TGTGCCAGCAGCCTCTACCCTGGGGGGGATGAGCAGTTCTTC. Translated: CASSLYPGGDEQFF.

The chain is built from TRBV3-1 (or the pseudogene TRBV3-2) and TRBJ1-3; D is ambiguous. Germline lookup yields CDR1 LGHDT and CDR2 YNNKEL (reference sequence). V was cut by 4 bases and J by 9 bases, with 7 bases left in between. The CDR3 sequence is 11 residues long. CDR3 bases: TGTGCCAGCAGCCCCGGGAGCACCATATATTTT. It encodes CASSPGSTIYF.

J is TRBJ2-1 and V is TRBV5-8; 8 nucleotides match TRBD2. J lost 3 bases, V lost 7 bases, and 9 bases had no gene match. This CDR3 comprises 15 residues. CDR1 SGHTS and CDR2 YDEGEE come from the germline V gene. CDR3 in amino acids: CASSKGTRDYNEQFF. The CDR3 DNA follows: TGTGCCAGCTCAAAGGGGACTAGAGACTACAATGAGCAGTTCTTC.